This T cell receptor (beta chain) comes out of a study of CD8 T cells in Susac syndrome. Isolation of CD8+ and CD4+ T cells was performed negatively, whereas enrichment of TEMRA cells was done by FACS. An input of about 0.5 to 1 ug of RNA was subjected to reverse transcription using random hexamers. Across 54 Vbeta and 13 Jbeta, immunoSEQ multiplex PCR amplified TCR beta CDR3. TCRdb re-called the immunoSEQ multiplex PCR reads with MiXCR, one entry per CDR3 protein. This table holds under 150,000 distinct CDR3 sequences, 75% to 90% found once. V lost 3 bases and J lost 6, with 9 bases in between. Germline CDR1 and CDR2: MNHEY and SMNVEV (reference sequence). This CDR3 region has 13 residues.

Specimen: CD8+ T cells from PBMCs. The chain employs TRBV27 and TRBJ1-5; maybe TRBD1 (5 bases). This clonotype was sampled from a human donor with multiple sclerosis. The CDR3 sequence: CASSFSTAQPQHF. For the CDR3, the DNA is TGTGCCAGCAGTTTTTCGACAGCTCAGCCCCAGCATTTT.